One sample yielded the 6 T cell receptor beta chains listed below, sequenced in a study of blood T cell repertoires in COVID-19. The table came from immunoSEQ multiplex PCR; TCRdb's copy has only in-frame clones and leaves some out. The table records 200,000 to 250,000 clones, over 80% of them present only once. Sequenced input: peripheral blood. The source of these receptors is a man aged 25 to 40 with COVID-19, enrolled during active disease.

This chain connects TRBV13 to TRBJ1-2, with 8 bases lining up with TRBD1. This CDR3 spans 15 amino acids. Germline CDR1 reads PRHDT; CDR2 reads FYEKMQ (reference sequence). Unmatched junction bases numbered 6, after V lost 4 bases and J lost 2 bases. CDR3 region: CASSSDRQGNYGYTF. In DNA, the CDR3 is TGTGCCAGCAGCTCCGACCGACAGGGGAACTATGGCTACACCTTC.

The CDR3, as DNA: TGTGCCAGCTCACCAATGGACAGCCGCGAGTCCTACGAGCAGTACTTC. Translated, it gives CASSPMDSRESYEQYF. The rearrangement uses TRBV18 and TRBJ2-7; perhaps TRBD1 as D (6 bases). The germline CDR1 and CDR2 sequences are KGHSH and LQKENI. The CDR3 runs 16 residues. Trimming removed 2 bases at V and 1 base at J, with 15 bases between.

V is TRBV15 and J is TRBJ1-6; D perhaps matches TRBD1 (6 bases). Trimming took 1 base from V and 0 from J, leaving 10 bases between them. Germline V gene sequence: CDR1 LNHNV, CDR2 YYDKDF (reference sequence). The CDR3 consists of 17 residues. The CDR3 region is CATSRAGQSSYNSPLHF. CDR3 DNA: TGTGCCACCAGCAGAGCAGGACAGAGCTCCTATAATTCACCCCTCCACTTT.

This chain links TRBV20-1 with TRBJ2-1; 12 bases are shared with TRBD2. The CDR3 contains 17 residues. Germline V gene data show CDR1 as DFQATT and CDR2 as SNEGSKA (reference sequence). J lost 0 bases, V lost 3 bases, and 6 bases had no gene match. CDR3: CSASRLAGGFSYNEQFF. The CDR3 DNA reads TGCAGTGCTAGTCGTCTAGCGGGAGGGTTCTCCTACAATGAGCAGTTCTTC.

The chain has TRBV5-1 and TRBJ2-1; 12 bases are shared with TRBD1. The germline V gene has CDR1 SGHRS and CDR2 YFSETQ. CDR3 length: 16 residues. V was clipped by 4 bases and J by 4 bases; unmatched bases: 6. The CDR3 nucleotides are TGCGCCAGCAGCATCGGGACAGGGGGCGCGTACAATGAGCAGTTCTTC. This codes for CASSIGTGGAYNEQFF.

The CDR3 nucleotides are TGTGCCAGCAGCTCCACAGGGGTCGGGTATTCTGGGGCCAACGTCCTGACTTTC. It specifies CASSSTGVGYSGANVLTF. The V and J genes are TRBV5-4 and TRBJ2-6; 7 nucleotides line up with TRBD1. Germline V gene lookup returns CDR1 SGHNT and CDR2 YYREEE (reference sequence). There are 18 residues in the CDR3. J gave up 1 base and V 3 bases, and 10 bases lay outside the gene matches.